The next 21 T cell receptor beta chains were all read from a single sample in a study of blood T cell repertoires in COVID-19 (dated by TCRdb to between 2020 and 2021). Library preparation employed the immunoSEQ multiplex PCR assay. This immuneACCESS table, as held by TCRdb, lists in-frame sequences with V and J called but not all clones. Of the missing ones, under half trace to an unresolved V gene in checked studies; the others have no known cause. The sample includes over 130,000 clones, with roughly 86% observed a single time. The top ten clones comprise roughly 5.4% of the sample. The sample was peripheral blood. The origin of the receptors is a human donor in a cohort sampled during active COVID-19.

This clone showed up just once. The CDR3 nucleotides read TGTGCCTGGAGTGGGGGCAGGAACTCCTACAATGAGCAGTTCTTC. Translation: CAWSGGRNSYNEQFF. The chain employs TRBV30 and TRBJ2-1, with a tentative D call TRBD1 (5 bases). Per germline, CDR1 GTSNPN and CDR2 SVGIG (reference sequence). The CDR3 has 15 amino acids. The germline V and J ends were trimmed by 1 base and 0 bases, with 10 bases remaining between them.

This rearrangement joins TRBV9 to TRBJ2-5; 8 bases match TRBD2. V lost 0 bases, J lost 0 bases, and 4 bases stayed unmatched. This CDR3 has 16 residues. The germline V gene has CDR1 SGDLS and CDR2 YYNGEE. The CDR3 DNA reads TGTGCCAGCAGCGTAGCGGCGGGGGGACACCAAGAGACCCAGTACTTC. This codes for CASSVAAGGHQETQYF.

This sequence joins TRBV18 and TRBJ2-3; D gene uncertain. CDR3 length: 13 residues. V lost 3 bases and J 5 bases, leaving 9 bases between the germline ends. Germline V gene data show CDR1 as KGHSH and CDR2 as LQKENI. For the CDR3, the DNA is TGTGCCAGCTCACCGCCGGGTGAAGATACGCAGTATTTT. Translated: CASSPPGEDTQYF.

V usage is TRBV24-1 and J usage is TRBJ2-1, with 9 bases fitting TRBD2. With V trimmed by 5 bases and J by 7 bases, 5 bases remained unmatched. The CDR3 loop spans 14 amino acids. Per the germline V gene, CDR1 is KGHDR and CDR2 is SFDVKD. The CDR3 DNA follows: TGTGCCACCAGTGTTGCGGGAGGGCCGAATGAGCAGTTCTTC. Residues: CATSVAGGPNEQFF.

This rearrangement joins TRBV28 to TRBJ1-4; tentative D call: TRBD1 (6 bases). Germline V gives CDR1 MDHEN, CDR2 SYDVKM. The ends were cut back, 7 bases at V and 7 bases at J, with 13 bases in the middle. CDR3 length equals 13 residues. The CDR3: CASTPQGTEKLFF. CDR3 nucleotide sequence: TGTGCCAGCACCCCGCAGGGGACTGAAAAACTGTTTTTT.

In this sample, this clone turned up once. The V gene is TRBV11-2, the J gene TRBJ2-4, with D uncertain. CDR1 is SGHAT and CDR2 is FQNNGV in the germline V gene. The CDR3 has 15 residues. V was pared by 5 bases and J by 3 bases, with 14 bases between. The CDR3 here is CASSNNPLIKNIQYF. CDR3 bases: TGTGCCAGCAGCAACAACCCGCTGATCAAAAACATTCAGTACTTC.

V and J are TRBV27 and TRBJ2-2, with 10 bases aligning to TRBD2. CDR1 MNHEY and CDR2 SMNVEV come from the germline V gene (reference sequence). The CDR3 is made up of 15 amino acids. V gave up 5 bases and J gave up 1 base; unmatched junction bases: 1. This CDR3 is CASSASGRNTGELFF. CDR3 bases: TGTGCCAGCAGTGCTAGCGGGAGGAACACCGGGGAGCTGTTTTTT.

This rearrangement joins TRBV7-6 to TRBJ2-1; D might be TRBD1 (6 bases). Germline CDR1 reads SGHVS; CDR2 reads FNYEAQ. The CDR3 has 15 residues. V was clipped by 1 base and J by 4 bases, with 11 bases between them. The CDR3 DNA reads as TGTGCCAGCAGCTTAGATGGACAGAAATACAATGAGCAGTTCTTC. It is translated as CASSLDGQKYNEQFF.

The J gene is TRBJ1-6, the V gene TRBV28; no reliable D call. CDR3 size: 16 residues. The ends were cut back, 3 bases at V and 5 bases at J, with 14 bases in the middle. Looked up from germline, CDR1 is MDHEN and CDR2 is SYDVKM. The CDR3: CASSFPPGLDNSPLHF. In nucleotides, the CDR3 is TGTGCCAGCAGTTTTCCTCCGGGGTTAGATAATTCACCCCTCCACTTT.

The chain employs TRBV2 and TRBJ2-1; TRBD2 agrees at 12 bases. Germline V gene sequence: CDR1 SNHLY, CDR2 FYNNEI. The junction had 8 bases not matched to a gene; V was cut back by 3 bases and J by 8 bases. CDR3 length equals 16 residues. CDR3 nucleotides: TGTGCCAGCAGTGATACTAGCGGGGGGCCGGGCTATGAGCAGTTCTTC. Protein product: CASSDTSGGPGYEQFF.

The chain couples TRBV24-1 to TRBJ2-7, with D maybe TRBD1 (6 bases). Germline V gene data show CDR1 as KGHDR and CDR2 as SFDVKD. The CDR3 has 13 amino acids. The V and J ends lost 4 bases and 7 bases respectively, with 13 bases between them. The CDR3 spells CATSEQGFIEQYF. The CDR3 DNA sequence: TGTGCCACCAGTGAACAGGGTTTTATAGAGCAGTACTTC.

A single count supports this clone. The chain carries TRBV25-1 and TRBJ1-6, with TRBD1 as a possible D gene (6 bases). CDR3 size: 16 residues. V lost 7 bases and J lost 5, with 18 bases in between. Per germline, CDR1 MGHDK and CDR2 SYGVNS. CDR3 sequence (DNA): TGTGCCAGCAAAAGAGGGGGACGTTACGATAATTCACCCCTCCACTTT. Translation: CASKRGGRYDNSPLHF.

This clone was seen a few times. The rearrangement uses TRBV6-1 and TRBJ1-2; D unresolved. The germline CDR1 and CDR2 sequences are MNHNS and SASEGT. Trimming took off 4 bases at V and 0 bases at J, with 15 bases between the two ends. This CDR3 is 16 amino acids long. CDR3 nucleotide sequence: TGTGCCAGCAGTGCCCCTATTGTTCTACCTAACTATGGCTACACCTTC. It specifies CASSAPIVLPNYGYTF.

The V call is TRBV3-1 (or the pseudogene TRBV3-2), the J call TRBJ2-2; D unclear. The CDR3 is made up of 15 amino acids. Trimming removed 4 bases from V and 6 bases from J, with 15 bases in between. Germline CDR1 and CDR2: LGHDT and YNNKEL (reference sequence). For the CDR3, the DNA is TGTGCCAGCAGCCTCAATCGCGGTGGGTCCGGGGAGCTGTTTTTT. This codes for CASSLNRGGSGELFF.

V gene TRBV7-9 combines with J gene TRBJ2-3; TRBD2 agrees at 14 bases. Germline CDR1 is SEHNR and CDR2 is FQNEAQ (reference sequence). J gave up 10 bases and V 4 bases, and 4 bases lay outside the gene matches. The CDR3 spans 14 residues. The CDR3 reads CASSSGTSGRSQYF. CDR3 bases: TGTGCCAGCAGCTCAGGGACTAGCGGGAGATCGCAGTATTTT.

This clone came up a few times. The CDR3 loop is CASSQARRGGTQYF. CDR3 nucleotides: TGTGCCAGCAGCCAAGCCCGCAGGGGTGGAACCCAGTACTTC. This chain joins TRBV3-1 (or the pseudogene TRBV3-2) and TRBJ2-5, with a weak D call TRBD1 (6 bases). CDR1 and CDR2 (germline): LGHDT, YNNKEL (reference sequence). This CDR3 contains 14 residues. V lost 1 base, J lost 8 bases, and 14 bases lay in between.

This clone was detected once. The chain joins TRBV5-1 to TRBJ2-2; 7 positions match TRBD1. Per germline, CDR1 SGHRS and CDR2 YFSETQ. The J segment lost 5 bases and the V segment lost 4 bases, leaving 8 bases of the junction unmatched. This CDR3 spans 15 amino acids. The CDR3 DNA sequence: TGCGCCAGCAGCCTAAGACAGGGCGAGACCGGGGAGCTGTTTTTT. This translates into CASSLRQGETGELFF.

This rearrangement joins TRBV18 to TRBJ2-1, with 10 bases lining up with TRBD2. Trimming removed 3 bases from V and 6 bases from J; junction bases left unmatched: 14. The germline V gene encodes CDR1 KGHSH and CDR2 LQKENI. The CDR3 covers 18 residues. In nucleotides, the CDR3 is TGTGCCAGCTCACCTCTCCCTCGCCTAGCGGGGGCCCGCAATGAGCAGTTCTTC. This translates into CASSPLPRLAGARNEQFF.

The rearrangement joins TRBV5-6 to TRBJ2-7, with TRBD1 matching over 9 bases. In germline, CDR1 is SGHDT, CDR2 YYEEEE. The CDR3 is 18 residues long. V shed 2 bases, J shed 5 bases, and the junction held 17 bases outside the gene matches. The CDR3 DNA sequence: TGTGCCAGCAGCTTCACCTCTCTAAGTTGGACAGGGGCCCACGAGCAGTACTTC. As protein: CASSFTSLSWTGAHEQYF.

This chain uses TRBV6-1 with TRBJ1-3; possible D gene TRBD1, 5 bases. Germline CDR1 is MNHNS and CDR2 is SASEGT. V lost 1 base and J 0 bases, leaving 10 bases between the germline ends. This CDR3 has 16 amino acids. The CDR3 protein is CASSEGWGLSGNTIYF. CDR3 nucleotide sequence: TGTGCCAGCAGTGAAGGCTGGGGACTCTCTGGAAACACCATATATTTT.

This sequence joins TRBV3-1 (or the pseudogene TRBV3-2) and TRBJ2-7; 12 bases line up with TRBD2. CDR1 is LGHDT, CDR2 YNNKEL, per germline (reference sequence). The junction had 2 bases not matched to a gene; V was cut back by 1 base and J by 4 bases. There are 15 residues in the CDR3. The CDR3 DNA follows: TGTGCCAGCAGCCAAGGACTAGCGGGGGTTTACGAGCAGTACTTC. Protein sequence: CASSQGLAGVYEQYF.